One sample yielded the 32 T cell receptor beta chains listed below, sequenced in a study of blood T cell repertoires in COVID-19. Only in-frame clones appear in the TCRdb table, and some are missing; sequencing was by immunoSEQ multiplex PCR. The sample consists of 130,000 to 150,000 clones, 70% to 90% of them appearing once. Sequenced: peripheral blood. The receptor set was obtained from a human donor with acute or convalescent COVID-19. The donor label of this sample is uncertain.

As to this clone: One end of the junction fails to match germline, which may point to a read error. The chain has TRBV7-7 and TRBJ2-5, with 10 bases lining up with TRBD1. Germline CDR1 SSHAT, CDR2 FNYEAQ (reference sequence). The CDR3 covers 15 residues. CDR3 sequence (DNA): TGTGCTAGCAGCACCCGGACAGGGGGTGATGAGACCCAGTACTTC. Protein sequence: CASSTRTGGDETQYF. The full variable domain, completed using reference TRBV7-7 and TRBJ2-5, is GAGVSQSPRYKVTKRGQDVTLRCDPISSHATLYWYQQALGQGPEFLTYFNYEAQPDKSGLPSDRFSAERPEGSISTLTIQRTEQRDSAMYRCASSTRTGGDETQYFGPGTRLLVL.

The CDR3 DNA follows: TGTGCCAGCTCACTACAGGGTCTGAACACTGAAGCTTTCTTT. Residues: CASSLQGLNTEAFF. The gene calls are TRBV18 and TRBJ1-1; D is perhaps TRBD1 (6 bases). The germline V gene encodes CDR1 KGHSH and CDR2 LQKENI. The CDR3 has 14 residues. V lost 4 bases, J lost 0 bases, and 9 bases lay in between.

The genes are TRBV7-8 and TRBJ1-3; TRBD1 agrees at 7 bases. Unmatched junction bases numbered 6, after V lost 3 bases and J lost 4 bases. Germline lookup yields CDR1 SGHVS and CDR2 FQNEAQ. CDR3 length: 15 amino acids. CDR3 region: CASSLTTGVGNTIYF. The CDR3 DNA reads TGTGCCAGCAGCTTGACTACAGGGGTCGGAAACACCATATATTTT. Combining the CDR3 with reference TRBV7-8 and TRBJ1-3 gives the whole variable domain GAGVSQSPRYKVAKRGQDVALRCDPISGHVSLFWYQQALGQGPEFLTYFQNEAQLDKSGLPSDRFFAERPEGSVSTLKIQRTQQEDSAVYLCASSLTTGVGNTIYFGEGSWLTVV.

The CDR3 coding sequence is TGTGCCAGCAGCTTAGCAAGTGGGGGGGGAGGCAATCAGCCCCAGCATTTT. Its protein product is CASSLASGGGGNQPQHF. This sequence joins TRBV7-6 and TRBJ1-5, with D tentatively TRBD1 (5 bases). The CDR3 has 17 amino acids. Trimming stripped 0 bases from V and 2 bases from J, with 14 bases between. Germline V gene lookup returns CDR1 SGHVS and CDR2 FNYEAQ.

The chain carries TRBV4-3 and TRBJ1-3; perhaps TRBD1 as D (5 bases). The CDR3 is 16 amino acids. Per germline, CDR1 LGHNA and CDR2 YSLEER. Trimming removed 0 bases at V and 0 bases at J, with 9 bases between. DNA of the CDR3: TGCGCCAGCAGCCAAGAAGGGGCTTACTCTGGAAACACCATATATTTT. The encoded protein is CASSQEGAYSGNTIYF.

This chain connects TRBV5-6 to TRBJ1-4, with 8 bases matching TRBD1. This CDR3 contains 14 residues. The germline CDR1 and CDR2 sequences are SGHDT and YYEEEE. After removal of 5 bases from V and 4 bases from J, the junction contained 4 bases not matched to a gene. The CDR3 reads CASRGQDSNEKLFF. The CDR3 coding sequence is TGTGCCAGCAGGGGACAGGATAGTAATGAAAAACTGTTTTTT.

This clone was counted once. The DNA for the CDR3 is TGCGCCAGCAGCCCGAAAGAGGGGGTTGAGCAGTACTTC. Its translation is CASSPKEGVEQYF. The chain carries TRBV5-1 and TRBJ2-7; weak D call: TRBD1 (6 bases). This CDR3 is 13 amino acids long. V lost 4 bases and J lost 7, with 15 bases in between. Germline CDR1 and CDR2: SGHRS and YFSETQ.

The V gene is TRBV28, the J gene TRBJ2-2; tentative D call: TRBD2 (5 bases). The CDR3 covers 14 residues. Deletions cut 6 bases from V and 5 bases from J, with 13 bases between. The germline CDR1 and CDR2 sequences are MDHEN and SYDVKM. CDR3 nucleotide sequence: TGTGCCAGCAGCTCCCCCCGGGGAACCGGGGAGCTGTTTTTT. Translated: CASSSPRGTGELFF.

The chain joins TRBV21-1 to TRBJ1-1; TRBD1, the table's D call, lacks a check against the DNA. TRBV21-1 represents a pseudogene. The CDR3 is made up of 15 amino acids. Here the CDR3 reads CASPEDRCSSGEAFF. Written as DNA, the CDR3 is TGTGCCAGTCCGGAGGACAGGTGTAGTAGCGGTGAAGCTTTCTTT.

The chain links TRBV24-1 to TRBJ1-2; TRBD1 matches at 8 bases. Germline lookup yields CDR1 KGHDR and CDR2 SFDVKD. Germline trimming cut 3 bases from V and 1 base from J; bases unmatched to any gene: 12. This CDR3 is 18 amino acids long. The CDR3 region has the DNA TGTGCCACCAGTGATACTGGGACAGGCAGGGGTATTAACTATGGCTACACCTTC. As protein: CATSDTGTGRGINYGYTF.

The rearrangement uses TRBV3-1 (or the pseudogene TRBV3-2) and TRBJ2-1; D gene ambiguous. The V gene's germline CDR1 is LGHDT and CDR2 YNNKEL (reference sequence). CDR3 length: 12 residues. Trimming took 1 base from V and 5 from J, leaving 3 bases between them. In DNA, the CDR3 is TGTGCCAGCAGCCAAGTTAACAATGAGCAGTTCTTC. The encoded protein is CASSQVNNEQFF.

V gene TRBV28 combines with J gene TRBJ2-2; tentative D call: TRBD2 (6 bases). CDR3 length: 15 residues. The germline V and J ends were trimmed by 3 bases and 1 base, with 9 bases remaining between them. The germline V gene has CDR1 MDHEN and CDR2 SYDVKM. CDR3 protein: CASSLEGMNTGELFF. The DNA of the CDR3 is TGTGCCAGCAGTTTGGAGGGGATGAACACCGGGGAGCTGTTTTTT.

This clone was picked up a small number of times. The chain employs TRBV5-4 and TRBJ2-6, with a possible D match to TRBD1 (6 bases). CDR3 length: 15 amino acids. Trimming removed 4 bases at V and 0 bases at J, with 8 bases between. In germline, CDR1 is SGHNT, CDR2 YYREEE (reference sequence). CDR3 nucleotide sequence: TGTGCCAGCAGCAACAGGGTCTCTGGGGCCAACGTCCTGACTTTC. The encoded protein is CASSNRVSGANVLTF.

This clone turned up a few times. The rearrangement uses TRBV6-5 and TRBJ1-2; 7 bases are shared with TRBD1. Germline V gene sequence: CDR1 MNHEY, CDR2 SVGAGI. The CDR3 is made up of 13 amino acids. The CDR3 loop is CGTRDSLFYGYTF. CDR3 nucleotides: TGTGGCACCCGGGACAGTCTATTCTATGGCTACACCTTC.

This clone was seen only a few times. The gene calls are TRBV11-1 and TRBJ1-1; unclear D gene. The CDR3 covers 15 residues. With 5 bases removed from V and 0 bases from J, the gap between germline ends came to 13 bases. Looked up from germline, CDR1 is SGHAT and CDR2 is FQDESV (reference sequence). CDR3 amino acids: CASSPMTSMNTEAFF. CDR3 DNA sequence: TGTGCCAGCAGCCCAATGACTTCTATGAACACTGAAGCTTTCTTT.

The chain has TRBV2 and TRBJ2-2; D may be TRBD2 (5 bases). The length of the CDR3 is 15 residues. Per the germline V gene, CDR1 is SNHLY and CDR2 is FYNNEI. The V and J ends lost 4 bases and 7 bases respectively, with 16 bases between them. CDR3 sequence: CASSVVRDWVGELFF. The CDR3 DNA follows: TGTGCCAGCAGTGTTGTGAGGGATTGGGTCGGGGAGCTGTTTTTT.

This rearrangement joins TRBV29-1 to TRBJ1-1; D perhaps matches TRBD1 (5 bases). Germline CDR1 is SQVTM and CDR2 is ANQGSEA. The CDR3 extends over 13 amino acids. CDR3 coding DNA: TGCACCTATGGGGTAGGGGTGAACACTGAAGCTTTCTTT. Translated, it gives CTYGVGVNTEAFF. Full variable domain (missing parts from reference TRBV29-1 and TRBJ1-1): SAVISQKPSRDICQRGTSLTIQCQVDSQVTMMFWYRQQPGQSLTLIATANQGSEATYESGFVIDKFPISRPNLTFSTLTVSNMSPEDSSIYLCTYGVGVNTEAFFGQGTRLTVV.

The chain has TRBV28 and TRBJ1-2; maybe TRBD1 (6 bases). Germline V CDR1 and CDR2: MDHEN, SYDVKM. V shed 6 bases and J shed 5 bases, with 10 bases lying between them. This CDR3 is built from 12 residues. This CDR3 is CASRQGDYGYTF. Here the CDR3 DNA reads TGTGCCAGCAGACAGGGAGATTATGGCTACACCTTC.

This chain joins TRBV12-3 or TRBV12-4 and TRBJ1-1; D remains ambiguous. Trimming took off 6 bases at V and 5 bases at J, with 10 bases between the two ends. The CDR3 totals 12 residues. CDR3 bases: TGTGCCAGCAGGCCTAGGCAGACTGAAGCTTTCTTT. This encodes CASRPRQTEAFF.

The chain recombines TRBV11-2 with TRBJ1-2; D is undetermined. The CDR3 has 13 residues. Germline V gene sequence: CDR1 SGHAT, CDR2 FQNNGV. Trimming removed 3 bases from V and 6 bases from J, with 11 bases in between. The CDR3 is CASSFDGRNGYTF. CDR3 nucleotide sequence: TGTGCCAGCAGCTTCGACGGGAGGAATGGCTACACCTTC.

The rearrangement uses TRBV30 and TRBJ2-1; perhaps TRBD2 as D (6 bases). The germline V gene encodes CDR1 GTSNPN and CDR2 SVGIG (reference sequence). The ends were cut back, 2 bases at V and 0 bases at J, with 11 bases in the middle. The CDR3 length is 15 residues. The CDR3 DNA reads as TGTGCCTGGAGTTCAGACGGGAGCTCCTACAATGAGCAGTTCTTC. Translation gives CAWSSDGSSYNEQFF.

This rearrangement joins TRBV18 to TRBJ1-1; 9 bases fit TRBD1. Germline V lookup: CDR1 KGHSH, CDR2 LQKENI. The CDR3 spans 18 residues. With 0 bases clipped from V and 0 bases from J, the junction kept 8 bases outside the gene matches. The chain's CDR3 is CASSPPDRGSNLNTEAFF. The CDR3 nucleotides are TGTGCCAGCTCACCACCGGACAGGGGTTCGAACCTGAACACTGAAGCTTTCTTT.

For the CDR3, the DNA is TGTGCCAGCAGCTTCAGGGGGCGGAACACTGAAGCTTTCTTT. This codes for CASSFRGRNTEAFF. The chain couples TRBV13 to TRBJ1-1, with TRBD1 matching over 8 bases. Germline CDR1 and CDR2: PRHDT and FYEKMQ (reference sequence). There are 14 residues in the CDR3. Trimming removed 3 bases from V and 1 base from J; junction bases left unmatched: 1.

This sequence joins TRBV18 and TRBJ2-2, with TRBD2 identical over 11 bases. The CDR3 length is 19 residues. V was clipped by 2 bases and J by 0 bases; unmatched bases: 8. Per germline, CDR1 KGHSH and CDR2 LQKENI. The CDR3 loop is CASSPRSGTSGPNTGELFF. In DNA form, the CDR3 reads TGTGCCAGCTCACCAAGATCCGGGACTAGCGGACCGAACACCGGGGAGCTGTTTTTT.

This clone appeared a few times. Written as DNA, the CDR3 is TGTGCCATGCGCGAGAGGGTTCAAGAGACCCAGTACTTC. Its protein product is CAMRERVQETQYF. The chain has TRBV5-4 and TRBJ2-5; a weak D match, TRBD2 (5 bases). V shed 9 bases and J shed 2 bases, with 14 bases lying between them. The CDR3 extends over 13 amino acids. Per the germline V gene, CDR1 is SGHNT and CDR2 is YYREEE (reference sequence).

V is TRBV6-4 and J is TRBJ1-5, with a weak D call TRBD1 (5 bases). CDR1 and CDR2 (germline): MRHNA, SNTAGT. The CDR3 totals 15 residues. V was pared by 6 bases and J by 1 base, with 13 bases between. The CDR3 protein is CASSDKRQSNQPQHF. Written as DNA, the CDR3 is TGTGCCAGCAGCGATAAGCGACAGAGCAATCAGCCCCAGCATTTT.

This chain connects TRBV5-6 to TRBJ2-2, with 9 bases that match TRBD1. J lost 2 bases, V lost 4 bases, and 6 bases had no gene match. The CDR3 has 16 amino acids. Germline V gene data show CDR1 as SGHDT and CDR2 as YYEEEE. DNA of the CDR3: TGTGCCAGCAGCGCCGGGACAGGGAGAAACACCGGGGAGCTGTTTTTT. It is translated as CASSAGTGRNTGELFF.

The chain combines TRBV5-1 with TRBJ2-1, with unresolved D. From germline, CDR1 is SGHRS and CDR2 YFSETQ. V was pared by 0 bases and J by 2 bases, with 12 bases between. The CDR3 is 16 residues long. DNA for the CDR3: TGCGCCAGCAGCTTGGCCCTTGGCAACGCCTACAATGAGCAGTTCTTC. Protein: CASSLALGNAYNEQFF.

In DNA form, the CDR3 reads TGTGCCAGCAGCTTGCCACCGGGACAGAACTATGGCTACACCTTC. It codes for CASSLPPGQNYGYTF. This chain uses TRBV5-4 with TRBJ1-2, with 7 bases that match TRBD1. The CDR3 totals 15 residues. The germline V gene has CDR1 SGHNT and CDR2 YYREEE (reference sequence). J gave up 2 bases and V 1 base, and 5 bases lay outside the gene matches.

V and J are TRBV10-3 and TRBJ1-2, with TRBD1 matching 10 bases. The V gene end was trimmed by 4 bases and the J gene end by 6 bases; junction bases not matched to a gene: 2. Germline CDR1 and CDR2: ENHRY and SYGVKD. The CDR3 consists of 13 residues. In DNA form, the CDR3 reads TGTGCCATCAGTGTCGGACAGGGGGATGGCTACACCTTC. It yields the protein CAISVGQGDGYTF.

Of note for this clone: Germline and junction disagree at one end, which may indicate a read error. The chain has TRBV5-1 and TRBJ1-4, with 10 bases fitting TRBD1. The CDR3 runs 15 residues. Germline loops: CDR1 SGHRS, CDR2 YFSETQ. CDR3 protein: CASSLAFGTGEGMIF. CDR3 DNA sequence: TGCGCCAGCAGCTTGGCCTTCGGGACAGGGGAGGGCATGATTTTT.

The V call is TRBV18, the J call TRBJ1-6; TRBD1 matches 9 bases. The CDR3 covers 15 residues. Per germline, CDR1 KGHSH and CDR2 LQKENI. V shed 2 bases and J 8 bases; nucleotides not matched to a gene: 4. CDR3: CASSPTTGGDSPLHF. CDR3 DNA: TGTGCCAGCTCACCAACGACAGGGGGAGATTCACCCCTCCACTTT.